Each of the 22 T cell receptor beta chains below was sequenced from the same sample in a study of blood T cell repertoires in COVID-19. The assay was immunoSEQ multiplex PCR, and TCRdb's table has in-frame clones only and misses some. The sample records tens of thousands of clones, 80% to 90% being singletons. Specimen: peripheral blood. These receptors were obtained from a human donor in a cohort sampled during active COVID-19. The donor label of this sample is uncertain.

The CDR3, as DNA: TGTGCCAGCAGCGCCAGACAGGGGGTGAATTCACCCCTCCACTTT. It specifies CASSARQGVNSPLHF. The chain uses TRBV27 and TRBJ1-6; 9 nucleotides match TRBD1. The junction had 7 bases not matched to a gene; V was cut back by 6 bases and J by 7 bases. The CDR3 is 15 residues long. In germline, CDR1 is MNHEY, CDR2 SMNVEV (reference sequence).

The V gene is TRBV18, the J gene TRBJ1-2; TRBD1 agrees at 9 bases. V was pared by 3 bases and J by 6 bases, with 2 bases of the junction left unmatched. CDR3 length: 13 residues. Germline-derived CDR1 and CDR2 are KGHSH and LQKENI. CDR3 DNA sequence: TGTGCCAGCTCACCTGGGACAGGGAATGGCTACACCTTC. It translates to CASSPGTGNGYTF.

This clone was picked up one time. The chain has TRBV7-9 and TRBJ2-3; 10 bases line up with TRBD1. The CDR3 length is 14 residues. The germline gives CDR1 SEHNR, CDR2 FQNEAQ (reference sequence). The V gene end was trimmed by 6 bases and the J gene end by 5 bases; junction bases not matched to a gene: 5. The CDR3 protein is CASSSRTGGDTQYF. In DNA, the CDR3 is TGTGCCAGCAGTTCCCGGACAGGGGGAGATACGCAGTATTTT.

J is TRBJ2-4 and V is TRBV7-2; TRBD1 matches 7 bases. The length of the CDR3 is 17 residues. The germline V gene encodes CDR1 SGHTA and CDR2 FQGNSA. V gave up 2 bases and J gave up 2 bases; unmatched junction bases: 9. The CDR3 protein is CASSLSTGQRTKNIQYF. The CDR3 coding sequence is TGTGCCAGCAGCTTATCTACGGGACAGCGAACCAAAAACATTCAGTACTTC.

CDR3 in amino acids: CASWRQDNSPLHF. In nucleotides, the CDR3 is TGTGCCAGCTGGAGACAGGATAATTCACCCCTCCACTTT. The chain links TRBV28 to TRBJ1-6, with D maybe TRBD1 (6 bases). CDR1 is MDHEN and CDR2 is SYDVKM in the germline V gene. CDR3 length: 13 residues. V shed 8 bases and J shed 5 bases, with 10 bases lying between them.

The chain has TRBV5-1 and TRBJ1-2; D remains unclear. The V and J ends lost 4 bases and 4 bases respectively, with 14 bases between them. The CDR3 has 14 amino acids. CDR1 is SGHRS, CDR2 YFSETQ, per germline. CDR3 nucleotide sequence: TGCGCCAGCAGCCGGGAGGAGGAGCGCTATGGCTACACCTTC. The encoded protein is CASSREEERYGYTF. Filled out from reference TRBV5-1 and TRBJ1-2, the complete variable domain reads KAGVTQTPRYLIKTRGQQVTLSCSPISGHRSVSWYQQTPGQGLQFLFEYFSETQRNKGNFPGRFSGRQFSNSRSEMNVSTLELGDSALYLCASSREEERYGYTFGSGTRLTVV.

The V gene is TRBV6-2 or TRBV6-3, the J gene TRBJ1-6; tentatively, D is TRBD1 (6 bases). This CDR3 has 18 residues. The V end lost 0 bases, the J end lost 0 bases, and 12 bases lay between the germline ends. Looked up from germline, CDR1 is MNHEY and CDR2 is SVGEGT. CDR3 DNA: TGTGCCAGCAGTTACTCGGTTCAGGGGAGCTCCTATAATTCACCCCTCCACTTT. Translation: CASSYSVQGSSYNSPLHF.

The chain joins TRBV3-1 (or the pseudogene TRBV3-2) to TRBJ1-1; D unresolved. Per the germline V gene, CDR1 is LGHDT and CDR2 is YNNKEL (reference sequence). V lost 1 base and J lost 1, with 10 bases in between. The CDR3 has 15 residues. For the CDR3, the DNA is TGTGCCAGCAGCCAAGTAGGACTTCCGAACACTGAAGCTTTCTTT. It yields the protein CASSQVGLPNTEAFF.

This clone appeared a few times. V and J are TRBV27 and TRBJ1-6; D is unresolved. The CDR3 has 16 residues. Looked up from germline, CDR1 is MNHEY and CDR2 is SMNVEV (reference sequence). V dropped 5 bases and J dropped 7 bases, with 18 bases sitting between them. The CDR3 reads CASSPLRGGFNSPLHF. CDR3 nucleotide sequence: TGTGCCAGCAGTCCCCTCAGAGGAGGGTTCAATTCACCCCTCCACTTT.

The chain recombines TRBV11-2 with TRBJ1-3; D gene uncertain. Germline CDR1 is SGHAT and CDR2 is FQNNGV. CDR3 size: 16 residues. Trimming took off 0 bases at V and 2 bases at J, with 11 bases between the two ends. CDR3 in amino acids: CASSLDRAGTGNTIYF. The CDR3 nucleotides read TGTGCCAGCAGCTTAGATCGAGCCGGTACTGGAAACACCATATATTTT.

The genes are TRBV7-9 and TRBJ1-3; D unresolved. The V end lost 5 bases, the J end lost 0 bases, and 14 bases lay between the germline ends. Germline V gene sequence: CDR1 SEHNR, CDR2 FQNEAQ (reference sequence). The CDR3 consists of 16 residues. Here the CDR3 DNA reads TGTGCCAGCAGCCTCCTAAGTGGTAGCTCTGGAAACACCATATATTTT. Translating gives CASSLLSGSSGNTIYF.

CDR3 loop: CASSQGTGYNQPQHF. The CDR3 DNA follows: TGTGCCAGCAGCCAGGGGACAGGGTACAATCAGCCCCAGCATTTT. The V call is TRBV3-1 (or the pseudogene TRBV3-2), the J call TRBJ1-5; TRBD1 aligns across 9 bases. The CDR3 contains 15 residues. Germline V gives CDR1 LGHDT, CDR2 YNNKEL (reference sequence). The V and J ends lost 3 bases and 3 bases, in that order; junction bases with no gene match: 3.

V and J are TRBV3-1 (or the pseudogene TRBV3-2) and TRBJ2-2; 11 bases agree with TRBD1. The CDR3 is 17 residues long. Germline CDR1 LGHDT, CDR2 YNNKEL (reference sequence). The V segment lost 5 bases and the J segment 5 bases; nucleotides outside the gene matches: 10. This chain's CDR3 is CASSAYAGQGATGELFF. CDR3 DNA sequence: TGTGCCAGCAGCGCCTACGCAGGACAGGGGGCGACCGGGGAGCTGTTTTTT.

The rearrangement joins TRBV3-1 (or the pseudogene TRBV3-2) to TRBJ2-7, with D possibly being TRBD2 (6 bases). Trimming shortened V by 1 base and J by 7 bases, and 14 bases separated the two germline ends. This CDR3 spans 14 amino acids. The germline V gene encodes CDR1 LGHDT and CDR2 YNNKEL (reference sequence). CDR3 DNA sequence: TGTGCCAGCAGCCAAGGGGGGGTAACGCGGGAGCAGTACTTC. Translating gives CASSQGGVTREQYF.

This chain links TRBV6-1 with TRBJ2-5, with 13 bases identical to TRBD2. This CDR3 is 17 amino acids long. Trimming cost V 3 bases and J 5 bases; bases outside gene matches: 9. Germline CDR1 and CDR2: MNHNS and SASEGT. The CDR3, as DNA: TGTGCCAGCAGTGACTTACTAGCGGGGGGGCCGCGGGAGACCCAGTACTTC. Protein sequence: CASSDLLAGGPRETQYF.

CDR3 loop: CASSPDSFKNIQYF. In DNA, the CDR3 is TGTGCCAGCAGCCCCGACAGTTTCAAAAACATTCAGTACTTC. The chain recombines TRBV5-4 with TRBJ2-4; D might be TRBD1 (5 bases). Germline assignment: CDR1 SGHNT and CDR2 YYREEE (reference sequence). The CDR3 sequence is 14 residues long. Trimming shortened V by 4 bases and J by 3 bases, and 11 bases separated the two germline ends.

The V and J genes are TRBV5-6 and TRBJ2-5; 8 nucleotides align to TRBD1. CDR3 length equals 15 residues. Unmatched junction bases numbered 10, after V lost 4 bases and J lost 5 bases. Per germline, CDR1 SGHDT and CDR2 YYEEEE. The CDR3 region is CASSTSQGAVETQYF. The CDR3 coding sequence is TGTGCCAGCAGCACCTCCCAGGGGGCGGTTGAGACCCAGTACTTC.

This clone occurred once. The DNA for the CDR3 is TGTGCCATCACCACGGACAGGGTAAGTAACTATGGCTACACCTTC. It specifies CAITTDRVSNYGYTF. This chain joins TRBV10-3 and TRBJ1-2; 8 bases are shared with TRBD1. The junction had 8 bases not matched to a gene; V was cut back by 7 bases and J by 1 base. Germline values: CDR1 ENHRY, CDR2 SYGVKD. This CDR3 has 15 amino acids.

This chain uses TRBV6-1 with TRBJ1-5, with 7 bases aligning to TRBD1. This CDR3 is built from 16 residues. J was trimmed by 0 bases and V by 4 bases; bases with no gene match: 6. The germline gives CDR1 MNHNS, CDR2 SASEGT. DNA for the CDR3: TGTGCCAGCAGTGCCAGACAGGGTGATAGCAATCAGCCCCAGCATTTT. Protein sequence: CASSARQGDSNQPQHF.

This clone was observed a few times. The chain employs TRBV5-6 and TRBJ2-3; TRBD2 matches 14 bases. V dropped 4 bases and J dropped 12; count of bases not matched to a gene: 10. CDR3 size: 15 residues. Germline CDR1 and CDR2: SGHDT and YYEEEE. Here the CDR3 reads CASSPDSGLAGDQYF. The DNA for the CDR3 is TGTGCCAGCAGCCCGGATTCGGGACTAGCGGGGGACCAGTATTTT.

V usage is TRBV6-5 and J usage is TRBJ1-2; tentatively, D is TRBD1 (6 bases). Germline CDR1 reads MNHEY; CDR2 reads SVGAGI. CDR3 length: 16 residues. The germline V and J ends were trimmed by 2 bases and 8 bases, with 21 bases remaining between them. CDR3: CASSYTSQGKKSGYTF. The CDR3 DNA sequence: TGTGCCAGCAGTTACACCTCACAGGGAAAAAAGAGCGGCTACACCTTC.

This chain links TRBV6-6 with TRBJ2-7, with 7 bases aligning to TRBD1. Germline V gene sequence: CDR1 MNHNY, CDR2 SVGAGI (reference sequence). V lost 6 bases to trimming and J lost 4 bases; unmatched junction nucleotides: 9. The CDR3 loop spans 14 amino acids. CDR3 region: CASREDRLVYEQYF. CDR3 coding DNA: TGTGCCAGCAGGGAGGACAGGCTGGTTTACGAGCAGTACTTC.